This passage covers 3 T cell receptor beta chains from one sample sequenced in a study of cytomegalovirus exposure and HLA in healthy donors. Only in-frame clones appear in the TCRdb table, and some are missing; sequencing was by immunoSEQ multiplex PCR. Of under 200,000 clones listed, about 90% are singletons. What was sequenced was PBMCs. The receptors were gathered from a woman under 30 in good health and CMV-seropositive.

This chain uses TRBV28 with TRBJ2-1, with TRBD2 identical over 8 bases. V shed 5 bases, J shed 6 bases, and the junction held 6 bases outside the gene matches. The germline V gene has CDR1 MDHEN and CDR2 SYDVKM. The CDR3 is made up of 14 amino acids. The CDR3 DNA reads TGTGCCAGCAGTAGGTTCGGGGGGGGCAATGAGCAGTTCTTC. This translates into CASSRFGGGNEQFF.

The chain couples TRBV30 to TRBJ1-1, with a weak D call TRBD1 (5 bases). This CDR3 is built from 14 residues. The germline CDR1 and CDR2 sequences are GTSNPN and SVGIG (reference sequence). Trimming took 3 bases from V and 1 from J, leaving 12 bases between them. The CDR3 DNA reads TGTGCCTGGAGGGGACTGGCCCCGAACACTGAAGCTTTCTTT. Its protein product is CAWRGLAPNTEAFF.

The chain links TRBV28 to TRBJ2-5; D possibly corresponds to TRBD1 (6 bases). This CDR3 region has 15 residues. V was cut by 5 bases and J by 7 bases, with 20 bases left in between. Germline V lookup: CDR1 MDHEN, CDR2 SYDVKM. Here the CDR3 reads CASSAVTGLRGTQYF. Here the CDR3 DNA reads TGTGCCAGCAGTGCCGTGACAGGATTAAGGGGGACCCAGTACTTC. Filled out from reference TRBV28 and TRBJ2-5, the complete variable domain reads DVKVTQSSRYLVKRTGEKVFLECVQDMDHENMFWYRQDPGLGLRLIYFSYDVKMKEKGDIPEGYSVSREKKERFSLILESASTNQTSMYLCASSAVTGLRGTQYFGPGTRLLVL.